A selection of T cell receptor beta chains follows, all from one sample in a study of technical replicates of blood from several donors. Profiled with immunoSEQ multiplex PCR; TCRdb holds only in-frame clones, not every one. The data hold over 50,000 clones, with about 92% observed a single time. The sequenced material came from PBMCs. The source of these receptors is a human donor in good health. Some clones in this sample may be carry-over from other donors' samples. The CDR3 runs from the conserved cysteine through the conserved F or W. The D gene is left open where the match is weak. Size tells how often a clone was seen (once, few, many) or the class of an expanded clone, and some rows leave it out.

abundance	v_gene	j_gene	d_gene	CDR3nt	CDR3aa
-	TRBV5-6	TRBJ2-5	TRBD2	TGTGCCAGCAGCCCCCTAGCGGGAAAAAAGACCCAGTACTTC	CASSPLAGKKTQYF
-	TRBV15	TRBJ2-5	TRBD2	TGTGCCACCAGCAGGGGACTAGCGCAAGAGACCCAGTACTTC	CATSRGLAQETQYF
once	TRBV19	TRBJ2-1	-	TGTGCCAGTAAGACTGGAGAGGTGGGGGGTGAGCAGTTCTTC	CASKTGEVGGEQFF
-	TRBV7-2	TRBJ2-5	TRBD2	TGTGCCAGCAGCTCCCCTGGAACGGGCGGGGGCCAAGAGACCCAGTACTTC	CASSSPGTGGGQETQYF
-	TRBV2	TRBJ2-3	TRBD1	TGTGCCAGCAGTAGGGACAGGGTGGAAACAGATACGCAGTATTTT	CASSRDRVETDTQYF
-	TRBV19	TRBJ2-1	TRBD2	TGTGCCAGTCGACTAGCGGGGGGGTTCAATGAGCAGTTCTTC	CASRLAGGFNEQFF
-	TRBV11-2	TRBJ2-3	-	TGTGCCAGCAGCCCCAACACAGATACGCAGTATTTT	CASSPNTDTQYF
-	TRBV15	TRBJ2-1	TRBD1	TGTGCCACCAGCAGCTACAGGGGATACAATGAGCAGTTCTTC	CATSSYRGYNEQFF
-	TRBV5-5	TRBJ1-6	TRBD1	TGTGCCAGCAGCCAATCGGGACAGGGGACATTGTCCCTCCACTTT	CASSQSGQGTLSLHF
-	TRBV5-5	TRBJ1-4	-	TGTGCCAGCAGCTCGGGAACAACTAATGAAAAACTGTTTTTT	CASSSGTTNEKLFF
-	TRBV18	TRBJ2-7	-	TGTGCCAGCTCACCAGCGGGTGGCGAGCAGTACTTC	CASSPAGGEQYF
-	TRBV5-4	TRBJ1-1	TRBD1	TGCGCCAGCAGCTTAGGGACAGGGGGTGCTGAAGCTTTCTTT	CASSLGTGGAEAFF
few	TRBV7-2	TRBJ1-5	TRBD1	TGTGCCAGCAGCTTAAGGGGGCAGCAGCCCCAGCATTTT	CASSLRGQQPQHF
-	TRBV7-2	TRBJ2-5	-	TGTGCCAGCAGCCAAGGGAGTGGAGAGACCCAGTACTTC	CASSQGSGETQYF
-	TRBV14	TRBJ2-6	-	TGTGCCAGCAGCCTCCGAGGGGGCTCTGGGGCCAACGTCCTGACTTTC	CASSLRGGSGANVLTF
-	TRBV27	TRBJ2-6	-	TGTGCCAGCAGTCCAATAAGCAGAGGCAGGGCTGGGGCCAACGTCCTGACTTTC	CASSPISRGRAGANVLTF
-	TRBV6-5	TRBJ2-6	TRBD1	TGTGCCAGCAGAACAGGGGTCGGGGCCAACGTCCTGACTTTC	CASRTGVGANVLTF
-	TRBV30	TRBJ1-5	TRBD1	TGTGCCTGGAGTCGGACAGGGAACAATCAGCCCCAGCATTTT	CAWSRTGNNQPQHF
once	TRBV6-5	TRBJ2-3	TRBD1	TGTGCCAGCAGTTACCGAGGGGACAGTGTATCAGTTACGCAGTATTTT	CASSYRGDSVSVTQYF
-	TRBV7-3	TRBJ2-1	-	TGTGCCAGCAGCTTTACAACAGGCGGTGAGCAGTTCTTC	CASSFTTGGEQFF
-	TRBV11-3	TRBJ2-3	TRBD2	TGTGCCAGCAGCTCAGCGGCTAGCGGAAATACGCAGTATTTT	CASSSAASGNTQYF
-	TRBV5-4	TRBJ1-2	TRBD1	TGTGCCAGCAGCCAAGACAGGGGGCGGAACTATGGCTACACCTTC	CASSQDRGRNYGYTF
-	TRBV30	TRBJ2-7	TRBD2	TGTGCCTGGAGTCCGGGCGGGAGGAACGAGCAGTACTTC	CAWSPGGRNEQYF
once	TRBV4-1	TRBJ2-3	-	TGCGCCAGCAGCCAAAGTCGCGGGGCTAGCACAGATACGCAGTATTTT	CASSQSRGASTDTQYF
-	TRBV20-1	TRBJ2-7	-	TGCAGTGCTTTACGTCAGGAGCAGTACTTC	CSALRQEQYF
-	TRBV6-5	TRBJ1-1	TRBD1	TGTGCCAGCAGTTACACGGGGACAGTAAACACTGAAGCTTTCTTT	CASSYTGTVNTEAFF
-	TRBV5-8	TRBJ1-6	-	TGTGCCAGCAGCCGTCCGGGACACACAACAGATTCACCCCTCCACTTT	CASSRPGHTTDSPLHF
-	TRBV7-2	TRBJ2-7	TRBD2	TGTGCCAGCAGCACTCTCGTGGGACTAGCGGAGTGGGCCTCCTACGAGCAGTACTTC	CASSTLVGLAEWASYEQYF